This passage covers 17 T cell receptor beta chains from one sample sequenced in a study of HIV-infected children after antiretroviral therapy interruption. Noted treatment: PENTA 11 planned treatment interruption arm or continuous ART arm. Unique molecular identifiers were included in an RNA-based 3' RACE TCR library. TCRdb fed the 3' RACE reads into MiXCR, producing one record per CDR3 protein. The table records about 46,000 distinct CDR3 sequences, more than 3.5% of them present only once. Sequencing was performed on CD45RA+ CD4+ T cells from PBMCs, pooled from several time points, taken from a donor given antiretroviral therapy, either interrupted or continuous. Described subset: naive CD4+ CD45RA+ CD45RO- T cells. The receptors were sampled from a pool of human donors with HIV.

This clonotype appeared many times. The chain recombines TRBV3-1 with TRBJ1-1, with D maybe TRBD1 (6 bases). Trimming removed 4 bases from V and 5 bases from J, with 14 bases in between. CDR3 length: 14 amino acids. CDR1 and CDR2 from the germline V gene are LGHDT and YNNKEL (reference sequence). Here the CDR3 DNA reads TGTGCCAGCAGCCTTGGCAGGGGTGGAACTGAAGCTTTCTTT. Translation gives CASSLGRGGTEAFF.

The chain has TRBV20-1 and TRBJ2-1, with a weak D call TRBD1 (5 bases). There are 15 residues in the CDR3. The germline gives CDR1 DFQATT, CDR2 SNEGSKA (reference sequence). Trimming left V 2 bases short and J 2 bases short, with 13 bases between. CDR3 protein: CSARRGGAAYNEQFF. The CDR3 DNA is TGCAGTGCTAGAAGGGGTGGGGCGGCCTACAATGAGCAGTTCTTC.

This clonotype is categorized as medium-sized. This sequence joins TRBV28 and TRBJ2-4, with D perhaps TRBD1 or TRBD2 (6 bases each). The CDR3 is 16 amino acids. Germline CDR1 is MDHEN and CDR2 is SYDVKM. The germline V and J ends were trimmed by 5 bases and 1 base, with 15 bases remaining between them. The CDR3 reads CASSRRGSGAKNIQYF. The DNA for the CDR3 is TGTGCCAGCAGTCGTAGGGGGAGCGGGGCCAAAAACATTCAGTACTTC.

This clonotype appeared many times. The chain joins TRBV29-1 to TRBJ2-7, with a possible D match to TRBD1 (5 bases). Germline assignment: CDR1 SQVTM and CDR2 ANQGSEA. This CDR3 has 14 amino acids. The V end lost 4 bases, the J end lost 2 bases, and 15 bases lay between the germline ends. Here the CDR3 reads CSVGLQGGTYEQYF. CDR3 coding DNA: TGCAGCGTTGGCTTGCAGGGTGGCACCTACGAGCAGTACTTC.

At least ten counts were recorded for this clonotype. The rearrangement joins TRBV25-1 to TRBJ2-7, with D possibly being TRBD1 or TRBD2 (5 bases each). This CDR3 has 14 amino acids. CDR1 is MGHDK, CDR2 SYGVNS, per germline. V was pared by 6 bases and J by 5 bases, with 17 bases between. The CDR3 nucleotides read TGTGCCAGCAGGGGGGTAGGGCAGGGCAACGAGCAGTACTTC. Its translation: CASRGVGQGNEQYF.

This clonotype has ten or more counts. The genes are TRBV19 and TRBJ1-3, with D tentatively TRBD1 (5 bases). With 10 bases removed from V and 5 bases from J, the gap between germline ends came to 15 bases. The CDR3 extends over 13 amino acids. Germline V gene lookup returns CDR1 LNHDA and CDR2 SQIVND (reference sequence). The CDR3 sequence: CATSWDGRNTIYF. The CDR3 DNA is TGTGCCACTTCCTGGGACGGGCGAAACACCATATATTTT.

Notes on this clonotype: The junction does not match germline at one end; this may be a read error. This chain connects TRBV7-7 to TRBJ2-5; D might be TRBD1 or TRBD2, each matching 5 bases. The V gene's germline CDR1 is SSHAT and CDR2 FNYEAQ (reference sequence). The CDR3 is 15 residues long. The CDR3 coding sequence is TGTGCCAGCACCGTTATGAAGGGGAGCCAAGAGACCAAGTACTTC. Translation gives CASTVMKGSQETKYF.

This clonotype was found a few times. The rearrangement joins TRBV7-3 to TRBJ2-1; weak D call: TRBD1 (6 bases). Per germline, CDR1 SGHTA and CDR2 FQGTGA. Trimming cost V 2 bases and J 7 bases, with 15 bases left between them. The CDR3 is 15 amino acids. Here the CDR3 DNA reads TGTGCCAGCAGCTTAGGGGCAGGGGCTGAGAATGAGCAGTTCTTC. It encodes CASSLGAGAENEQFF.

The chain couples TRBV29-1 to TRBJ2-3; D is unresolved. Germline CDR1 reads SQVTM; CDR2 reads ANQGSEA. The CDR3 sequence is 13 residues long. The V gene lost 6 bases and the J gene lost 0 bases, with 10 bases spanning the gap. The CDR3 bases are TGCAGCGTCAGAATACAGAGCACAGATACGCAGTATTTT. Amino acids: CSVRIQSTDTQYF.

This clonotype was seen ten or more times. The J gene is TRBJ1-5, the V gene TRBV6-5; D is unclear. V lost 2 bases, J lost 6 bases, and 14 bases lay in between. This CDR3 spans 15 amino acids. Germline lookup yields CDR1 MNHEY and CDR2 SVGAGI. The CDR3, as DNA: TGTGCCAGCAGTTACCAATTTGACGGGAGTCAGCCCCAGCATTTT. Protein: CASSYQFDGSQPQHF.

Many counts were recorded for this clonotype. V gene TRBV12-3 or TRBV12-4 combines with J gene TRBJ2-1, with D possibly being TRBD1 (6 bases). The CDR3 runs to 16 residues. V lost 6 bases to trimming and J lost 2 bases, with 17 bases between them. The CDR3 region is CASSKQTGDPYNEQFF. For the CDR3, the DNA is TGTGCCAGCAGCAAACAGACAGGTGACCCCTACAATGAGCAGTTCTTC.

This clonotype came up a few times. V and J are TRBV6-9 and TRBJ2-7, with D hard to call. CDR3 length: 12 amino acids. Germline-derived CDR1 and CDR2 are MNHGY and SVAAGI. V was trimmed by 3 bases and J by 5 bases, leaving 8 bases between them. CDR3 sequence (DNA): TGTGCCAGCAGTTACCCGAAGAACGAGCAGTACTTC. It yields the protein CASSYPKNEQYF.

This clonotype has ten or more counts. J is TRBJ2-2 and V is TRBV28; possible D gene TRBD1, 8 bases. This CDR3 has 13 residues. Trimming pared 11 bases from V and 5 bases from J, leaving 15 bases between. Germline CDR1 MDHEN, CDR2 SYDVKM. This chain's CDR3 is CASQGGPTGELFF. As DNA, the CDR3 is TGTGCCTCACAGGGGGGGCCGACCGGGGAGCTGTTTTTT.

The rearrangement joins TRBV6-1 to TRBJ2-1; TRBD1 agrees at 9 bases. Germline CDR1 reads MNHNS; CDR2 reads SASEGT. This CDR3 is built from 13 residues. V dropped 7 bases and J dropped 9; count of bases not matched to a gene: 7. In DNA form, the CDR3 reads TGTGCCAGCAAGCAACAGGGACAGGGTGAGCAGTTCTTC. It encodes CASKQQGQGEQFF.

For the CDR3, the DNA is TGTGCCAGCAGATTACGACAGGGGATCTACGAGCAGTACTTC. Translation gives CASRLRQGIYEQYF. The chain recombines TRBV5-8 with TRBJ2-7, with 8 positions matching TRBD1. Trimming at V came to 5 bases and at J to 3 bases, leaving 7 bases not matched to a gene. Germline V CDR1 and CDR2: SGHTS, YDEGEE. CDR3 length: 14 amino acids.

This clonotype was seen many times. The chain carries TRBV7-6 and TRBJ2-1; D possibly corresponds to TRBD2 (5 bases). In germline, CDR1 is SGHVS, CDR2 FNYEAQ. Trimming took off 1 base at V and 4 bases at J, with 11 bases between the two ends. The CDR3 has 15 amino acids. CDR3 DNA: TGTGCCAGCAGCTTAGGAGGGCAGCCTTACAATGAGCAGTTCTTC. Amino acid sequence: CASSLGGQPYNEQFF.

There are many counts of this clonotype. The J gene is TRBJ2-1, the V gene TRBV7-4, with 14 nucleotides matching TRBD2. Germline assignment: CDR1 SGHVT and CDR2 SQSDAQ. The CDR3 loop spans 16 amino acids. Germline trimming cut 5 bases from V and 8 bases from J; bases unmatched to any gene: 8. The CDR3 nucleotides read TGTGCCAGCAGCGCCAGACTAGCGGGGGGGCTAGATGAGCAGTTCTTC. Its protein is CASSARLAGGLDEQFF.